This T cell receptor beta chain appears in the sequencing data of a study of T cell responses to AZD1222 COVID-19 vaccine. Study findings and constraints: Without day 14 samples, only post-peak T cell repertoires were studied.

TCRdb's copy holds only in-frame clones and misses some; the assay was immunoSEQ multiplex PCR. Of about 160,000 clones listed, roughly 94% are singletons. With regard to this clone: Its cognate antigen is unknown.

The TCR was taken from an adult who received the AZD1222 COVID-19 vaccine. Sequenced here: peripheral blood, sampled 28 days after the second AZD1222 dose.

The CDR3 loop reads CASSLAASSYGYTF. CDR3 DNA: TGCGCCAGCAGCTTGGCCGCCAGCAGCTATGGCTACACCTTC. The chain couples TRBV5-1 to TRBJ1-2; no definite D call. V dropped 0 bases and J dropped 4 bases, with 10 bases sitting between them. Germline CDR1 is SGHRS and CDR2 is YFSETQ. This CDR3 contains 14 residues.